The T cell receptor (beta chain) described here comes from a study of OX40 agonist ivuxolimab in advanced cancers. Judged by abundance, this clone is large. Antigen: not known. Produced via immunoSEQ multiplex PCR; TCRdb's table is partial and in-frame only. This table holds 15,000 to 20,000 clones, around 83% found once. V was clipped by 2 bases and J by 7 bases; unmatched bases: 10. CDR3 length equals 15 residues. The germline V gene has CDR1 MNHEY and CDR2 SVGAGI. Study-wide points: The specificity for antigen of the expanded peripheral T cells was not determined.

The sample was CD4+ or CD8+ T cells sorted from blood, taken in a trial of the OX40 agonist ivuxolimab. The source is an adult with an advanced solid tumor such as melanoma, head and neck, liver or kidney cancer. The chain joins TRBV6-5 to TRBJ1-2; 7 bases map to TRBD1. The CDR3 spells CASSYATGTAGGYTF. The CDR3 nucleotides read TGTGCCAGCAGTTACGCGACCGGGACAGCGGGTGGCTACACCTTC.